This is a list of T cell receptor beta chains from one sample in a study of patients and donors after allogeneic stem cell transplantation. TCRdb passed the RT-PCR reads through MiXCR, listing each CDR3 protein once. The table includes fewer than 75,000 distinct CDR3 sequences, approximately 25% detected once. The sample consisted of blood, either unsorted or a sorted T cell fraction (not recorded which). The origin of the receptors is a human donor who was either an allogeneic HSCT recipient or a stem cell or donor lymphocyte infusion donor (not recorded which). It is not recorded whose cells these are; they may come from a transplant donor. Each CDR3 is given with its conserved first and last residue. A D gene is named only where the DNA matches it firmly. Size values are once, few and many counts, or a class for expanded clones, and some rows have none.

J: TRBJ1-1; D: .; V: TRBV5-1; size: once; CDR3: CASSSRRYTEAFF
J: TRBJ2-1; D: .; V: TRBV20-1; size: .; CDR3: CSAISDNYNEQFF
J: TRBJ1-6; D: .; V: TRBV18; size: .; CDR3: CASSPNPTGLTNSPLHF
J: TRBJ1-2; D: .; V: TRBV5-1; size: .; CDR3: CASSLAADTGDYTF
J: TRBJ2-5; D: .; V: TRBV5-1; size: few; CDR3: CASSWTQETQYF
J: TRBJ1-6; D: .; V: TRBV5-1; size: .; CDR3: CASSLSGGETRSPLHF
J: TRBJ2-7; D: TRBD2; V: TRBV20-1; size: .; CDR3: CSASPTSGKNEQYF
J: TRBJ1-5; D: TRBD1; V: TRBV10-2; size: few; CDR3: CASNPSGGARQPQHF
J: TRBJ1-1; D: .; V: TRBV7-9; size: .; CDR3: CASSLYRDYLNTEAFF
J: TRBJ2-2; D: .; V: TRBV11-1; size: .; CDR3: CASTFLGAGELFF
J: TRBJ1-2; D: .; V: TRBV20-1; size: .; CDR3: CSAYRGIHAPGGDYGYTF
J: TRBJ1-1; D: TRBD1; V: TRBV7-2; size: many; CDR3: CASSLGQGSTEAFF
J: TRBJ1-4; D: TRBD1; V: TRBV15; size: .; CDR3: CATSRRTGFNEKLFF
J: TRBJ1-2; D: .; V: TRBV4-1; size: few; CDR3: CASRSPRGYGYTF
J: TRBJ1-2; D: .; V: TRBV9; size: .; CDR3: CASSVDALNYGYTF
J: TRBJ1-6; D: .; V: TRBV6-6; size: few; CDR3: CASSYGGAGAYNSPLHF
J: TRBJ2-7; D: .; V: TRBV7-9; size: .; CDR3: CASSYDTRSYEQYF
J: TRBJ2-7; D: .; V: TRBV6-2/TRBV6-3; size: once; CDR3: CASTLQVGRKGLYEQYF
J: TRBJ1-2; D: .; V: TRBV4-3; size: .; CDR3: CASSQGWTPDNYGYTF
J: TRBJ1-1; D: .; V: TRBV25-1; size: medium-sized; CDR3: CASSVYSEAFF
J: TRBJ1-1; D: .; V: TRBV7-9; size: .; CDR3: CASSLLQGRGMNTEAFF
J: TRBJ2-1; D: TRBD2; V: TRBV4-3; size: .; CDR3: CASRRLAAGASSYNEQFF
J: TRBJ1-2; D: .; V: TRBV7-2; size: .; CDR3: CASSSDSNYGYTF
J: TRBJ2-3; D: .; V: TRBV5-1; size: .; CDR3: CASSLIVGTQYF
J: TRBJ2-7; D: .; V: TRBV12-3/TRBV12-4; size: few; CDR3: CASIFSPGPSSYEQYF
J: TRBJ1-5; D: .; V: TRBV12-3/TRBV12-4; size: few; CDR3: CASSLGGGGQPQHF
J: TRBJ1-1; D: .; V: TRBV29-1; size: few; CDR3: CSVAFNTEAFF
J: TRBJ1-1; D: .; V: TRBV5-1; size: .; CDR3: CASSLEAANTEAFF
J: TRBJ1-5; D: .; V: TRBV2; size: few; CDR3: CASSPRAGYQPQHF
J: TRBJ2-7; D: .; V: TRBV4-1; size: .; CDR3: CASSQGRVAYEQYF
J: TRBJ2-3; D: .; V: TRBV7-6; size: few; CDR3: CASSLGTGTDTQYF
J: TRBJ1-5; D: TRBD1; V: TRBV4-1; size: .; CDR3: CASSRWTGGQPQHF
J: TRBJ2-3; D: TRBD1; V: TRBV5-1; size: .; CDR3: CASSPPAGQGTDTQYF
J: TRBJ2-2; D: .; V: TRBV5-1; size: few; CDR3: CASSQGLFGGELFF
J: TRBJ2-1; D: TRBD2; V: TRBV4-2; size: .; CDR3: CASGGVLGRDNEQFF
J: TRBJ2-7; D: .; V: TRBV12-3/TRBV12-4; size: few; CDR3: CASSQGSGKAYEQYF
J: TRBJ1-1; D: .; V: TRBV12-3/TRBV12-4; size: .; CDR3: CASSLSGDAGMNTEAFF
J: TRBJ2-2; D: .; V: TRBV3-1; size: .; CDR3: CASSQAFSAGELFF
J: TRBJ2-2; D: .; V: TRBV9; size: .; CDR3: CASSVDLRELFF
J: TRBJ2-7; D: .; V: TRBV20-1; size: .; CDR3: CSANGARSYEQYF